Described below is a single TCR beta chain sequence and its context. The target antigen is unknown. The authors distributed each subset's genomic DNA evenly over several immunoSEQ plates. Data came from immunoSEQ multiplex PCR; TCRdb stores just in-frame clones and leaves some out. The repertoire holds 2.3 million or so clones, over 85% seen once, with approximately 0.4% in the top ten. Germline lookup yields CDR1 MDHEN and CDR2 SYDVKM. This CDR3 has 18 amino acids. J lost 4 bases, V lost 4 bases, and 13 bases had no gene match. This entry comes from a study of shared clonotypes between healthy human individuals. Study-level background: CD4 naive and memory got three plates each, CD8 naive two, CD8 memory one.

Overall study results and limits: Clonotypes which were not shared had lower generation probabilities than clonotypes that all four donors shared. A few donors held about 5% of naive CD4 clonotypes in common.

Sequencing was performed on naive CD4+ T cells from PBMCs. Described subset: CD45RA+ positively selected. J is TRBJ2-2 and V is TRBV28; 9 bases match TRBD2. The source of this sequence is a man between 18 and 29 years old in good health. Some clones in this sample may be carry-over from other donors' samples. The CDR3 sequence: CASSSPFYSGSPTGELFF. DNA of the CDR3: TGTGCCAGCAGTTCCCCCTTTTATAGCGGGAGCCCCACCGGGGAGCTGTTTTTT.